The 28 T cell receptor beta chains in this list originate from one sample, sequenced in a study of blood T cell repertoires in COVID-19. Repertoires were generated with immunoSEQ multiplex PCR, while TCRdb's copy carries only in-frame clones and drops some. The sample has some 100,000 clones, roughly 85% seen once. What was sequenced was PBMCs or T cells enriched from blood (not recorded which). The receptors were gathered from a woman between 45 and 60 years old who had recovered from COVID-19.

The chain couples TRBV6-1 to TRBJ2-1; maybe TRBD1 (5 bases). Trimming took off 2 bases at V and 0 bases at J, with 8 bases between the two ends. CDR1 is MNHNS and CDR2 is SASEGT in the germline V gene. This CDR3 comprises 15 residues. CDR3 protein: CASSENRGSYNEQFF. CDR3 in DNA: TGTGCCAGCAGTGAAAATAGGGGCTCCTACAATGAGCAGTTCTTC.

This clone was detected only once. This chain links TRBV6-5 with TRBJ2-3, with no clear D. V dropped 4 bases and J dropped 8 bases, with 10 bases sitting between them. Germline CDR1 and CDR2: MNHEY and SVGAGI. There are 12 residues in the CDR3. The CDR3, as DNA: TGTGCCAGCAGTTCACCCGAGAGTACGCAGTATTTT. Translation gives CASSSPESTQYF.

V usage is TRBV28 and J usage is TRBJ2-3; possible D gene TRBD2, 7 bases. V was shortened by 5 bases and J by 6 bases, with 18 bases between the two germline ends. Looked up from germline, CDR1 is MDHEN and CDR2 is SYDVKM. This CDR3 spans 15 amino acids. The DNA for the CDR3 is TGTGCCAGCAGTCGACATGGGGGGGCCCTCGATACGCAGTATTTT. Residues: CASSRHGGALDTQYF.

The rearrangement uses TRBV28 and TRBJ1-6; D is undetermined. The CDR3 runs to 14 residues. Trimming shortened V by 3 bases and J by 10 bases, and 13 bases separated the two germline ends. Germline V gene lookup returns CDR1 MDHEN and CDR2 SYDVKM. CDR3 nucleotides: TGTGCCAGCAGTTTTAGACTCAACGGGTCACCCCTCCACTTT. The encoded protein is CASSFRLNGSPLHF.

V usage is TRBV21-1 and J usage is TRBJ1-5; TRBD1 was called by the table and not checked on the DNA. TRBV21-1 constitutes a pseudogene. CDR3 size: 15 residues. The CDR3 DNA reads as TGTGCCAGCAGCAAAGTCGGCCAGACAGATCAGCCCCAGCATTTT. Its translation is CASSKVGQTDQPQHF.

This clone was counted a single time. The chain recombines TRBV24-1 with TRBJ2-3; TRBD1 agrees at 7 bases. Germline V gene lookup returns CDR1 KGHDR and CDR2 SFDVKD. With V trimmed by 7 bases and J by 2 bases, 8 bases remained unmatched. This CDR3 region has 15 residues. CDR3 bases: TGTGCCACCAGATTAGGGGGCCTATCCACAGATACGCAGTATTTT. Amino acid sequence: CATRLGGLSTDTQYF.

The chain carries TRBV6-5 and TRBJ1-1, with D unclear. V lost 7 bases to trimming and J lost 0 bases, with 15 bases between them. This CDR3 comprises 15 residues. CDR1 MNHEY and CDR2 SVGAGI come from the germline V gene. The CDR3 nucleotides read TGTGCCAGCACCCAAAGACAAGCTCTGAACACTGAAGCTTTCTTT. It yields the protein CASTQRQALNTEAFF.

DNA of the CDR3: TGTGCCAGCAGTATGACAGGGAGGAATTGGGCTTTCTTT. Its translation is CASSMTGRNWAFF. The chain joins TRBV6-5 to TRBJ1-1, with 7 positions matching TRBD1. The CDR3 has 13 amino acids. The trim removed 5 bases at V and 11 bases at J, leaving 11 bases unmatched. The germline V gene has CDR1 MNHEY and CDR2 SVGAGI.

The rearrangement joins TRBV18 to TRBJ2-7; no firm D call. V dropped 2 bases and J dropped 4 bases, with 9 bases sitting between them. The length of the CDR3 is 13 residues. Germline V gives CDR1 KGHSH, CDR2 LQKENI. In nucleotides, the CDR3 is TGTGCCAGCTCACCATCGAACGGTTACGAGCAGTACTTC. This gives the protein CASSPSNGYEQYF. Using reference TRBV18 and TRBJ2-7 for the parts outside the CDR3, the full variable domain is NAGVMQNPRHLVRRRGQEARLRCSPMKGHSHVYWYRQLPEEGLKFMVYLQKENIIDESGMPKERFSAEFPKEGPSILRIQQVVRGDSAAYFCASSPSNGYEQYFGPGTRLTVT.

The chain recombines TRBV5-6 with TRBJ2-6; 7 bases are shared with TRBD1. Losses at the gene ends were 0 bases for V and 4 bases for J; bases not matched to a gene: 13. The CDR3 consists of 19 residues. From germline, CDR1 is SGHDT and CDR2 YYEEEE. This CDR3 is CASSLGTGTRIMGANVLTF. The CDR3 nucleotides are TGTGCCAGCAGCTTGGGGACAGGAACCCGGATTATGGGGGCCAACGTCCTGACTTTC.

The rearrangement joins TRBV28 to TRBJ1-4; D is ambiguous. The CDR3 loop spans 14 amino acids. V gave up 7 bases and J gave up 1 base, with 10 bases separating them. Germline V gene lookup returns CDR1 MDHEN and CDR2 SYDVKM. The chain's CDR3 is CASKISGTNEKLFF. The CDR3 nucleotides are TGTGCCAGCAAAATAAGCGGAACTAATGAAAAACTGTTTTTT.

V usage is TRBV10-1 and J usage is TRBJ2-2; 12 bases map to TRBD2. Germline V gene data show CDR1 as WNHNN and CDR2 as SYGVQD (reference sequence). Losses at the gene ends were 0 bases for V and 6 bases for J; bases not matched to a gene: 11. This CDR3 has 19 amino acids. This chain's CDR3 is CASSESIGLAGFQAGELFF. As DNA, the CDR3 is TGCGCCAGCAGTGAGTCTATAGGACTAGCGGGATTTCAGGCCGGGGAGCTGTTTTTT.

This clone was counted only a few times. This chain links TRBV27 with TRBJ1-2; no clear D gene. Germline assignment: CDR1 MNHEY and CDR2 SMNVEV (reference sequence). Deletions cut 1 base from V and 4 bases from J, with 10 bases between. The CDR3 runs 14 residues. This CDR3 is CASSLFRGSYGYTF. Here the CDR3 DNA reads TGTGCCAGCAGTTTATTTCGGGGTTCCTATGGCTACACCTTC.

This sequence joins TRBV10-3 and TRBJ1-1, with D possibly TRBD1 on 5 matching bases. The germline V and J ends were trimmed by 6 bases and 6 bases, with 8 bases remaining between them. The CDR3 spans 11 residues. Per germline, CDR1 ENHRY and CDR2 SYGVKD. The CDR3 nucleotides read TGTGCCATCAGAACAGGTTCTGAAGCTTTCTTT. Translated, it gives CAIRTGSEAFF.

This rearrangement joins TRBV5-1 to TRBJ2-3, with TRBD1 identical over 8 bases. Trimming took 2 bases from V and 1 from J; bases not matched to a gene: 6. The CDR3 loop spans 16 amino acids. Germline CDR1 is SGHRS and CDR2 is YFSETQ. CDR3 nucleotide sequence: TGCGCCAGCAGCTTTCTTCAGGGGGCCCGCACAGATACGCAGTATTTT. Translated, it gives CASSFLQGARTDTQYF. Variable domain in full (rest from reference TRBV5-1 and TRBJ2-3): KAGVTQTPRYLIKTRGQQVTLSCSPISGHRSVSWYQQTPGQGLQFLFEYFSETQRNKGNFPGRFSGRQFSNSRSEMNVSTLELGDSALYLCASSFLQGARTDTQYFGPGTRLTVL.

The chain joins TRBV27 to TRBJ1-1, with a possible D match to TRBD1 (6 bases). The V end was cut by 3 bases, the J end by 2 bases, with 19 bases between. The CDR3 length is 17 residues. Germline assignment: CDR1 MNHEY and CDR2 SMNVEV (reference sequence). CDR3 sequence reads: CASSFRQASTQNTEAFF. CDR3 DNA sequence: TGTGCCAGCAGTTTTCGACAGGCCTCAACCCAAAACACTGAAGCTTTCTTT.

This chain joins TRBV28 and TRBJ1-2; 7 bases fit TRBD1. CDR3 length: 15 residues. Trimming removed 7 bases from V and 6 bases from J; junction bases left unmatched: 14. From germline, CDR1 is MDHEN and CDR2 SYDVKM. CDR3 DNA: TGTGCCAGCAATGCGGCAGGGGGTCGGACCGATGGCTACACCTTC. It yields the protein CASNAAGGRTDGYTF.

This clone was observed a handful of times. The chain combines TRBV28 with TRBJ2-7; 8 nucleotides agree with TRBD2. In germline, CDR1 is MDHEN, CDR2 SYDVKM. With 2 bases clipped from V and 2 bases from J, the junction kept 11 bases outside the gene matches. This CDR3 contains 17 residues. CDR3 sequence (DNA): TGTGCCAGCAGTTTAGGGACTAGTTCCTGGAGTGCCTACGAGCAGTACTTC. This encodes CASSLGTSSWSAYEQYF.

This chain connects TRBV28 to TRBJ2-7; 9 bases are a match to TRBD2. The CDR3 is 16 residues long. V lost 6 bases, J lost 3 bases, and 12 bases stayed unmatched. Looked up from germline, CDR1 is MDHEN and CDR2 is SYDVKM. The chain's CDR3 is CASRNQAGGYSYEQYF. The CDR3 DNA reads TGTGCCAGCAGAAACCAAGCGGGAGGATATAGCTACGAGCAGTACTTC.

V usage is TRBV27 and J usage is TRBJ2-1; TRBD1 matches at 9 bases. The CDR3 extends over 15 amino acids. Per germline, CDR1 MNHEY and CDR2 SMNVEV (reference sequence). The junction had 15 bases not matched to a gene; V was cut back by 7 bases and J by 11 bases. The CDR3 nucleotides are TGTGCCAGCACCTCTCTATGGGGGGACAGGGATCAGCAGTTCTTC. This sequence encodes CASTSLWGDRDQQFF.

V is TRBV19 and J is TRBJ2-7, with D perhaps TRBD2 (6 bases). Between the trimmed V and J ends, which lost 3 bases and 1 base, there was a span of 10 bases. Germline V gene data show CDR1 as LNHDA and CDR2 as SQIVND (reference sequence). CDR3 length: 14 residues. The CDR3 DNA follows: TGTGCCAGTAGTATTCCGGGAGAATCCTACGAGCAGTACTTC. It specifies CASSIPGESYEQYF.

The genes are TRBV5-1 and TRBJ2-1, with TRBD1 matching 11 bases. Germline CDR1 SGHRS, CDR2 YFSETQ. This CDR3 comprises 18 residues. V lost 0 bases and J lost 2; bases outside the gene matches: 7. DNA of the CDR3: TGCGCCAGCAGCTTGGACCCACCGGGACAGGGGGCCTACAATGAGCAGTTCTTC. This translates into CASSLDPPGQGAYNEQFF.

The chain has TRBV2 and TRBJ1-1, with TRBD1 matching over 10 bases. The germline V gene encodes CDR1 SNHLY and CDR2 FYNNEI. After removal of 5 bases from V and 4 bases from J, the junction contained 4 bases not matched to a gene. The CDR3 extends over 14 amino acids. The CDR3 coding sequence is TGTGCCAGCAGTAAGGGACAGGGGCTCACTGAAGCTTTCTTT. Residues: CASSKGQGLTEAFF.

The sample holds many counts of this clone. This rearrangement joins TRBV5-6 to TRBJ1-1; tentative D call: TRBD1 (5 bases). Germline V CDR1 and CDR2: SGHDT, YYEEEE. V was trimmed by 7 bases and J by 1 base, leaving 11 bases between them. This CDR3 is 13 amino acids long. CDR3 coding DNA: TGTGCCAGCTTTCGGGGGAGGAACACTGAAGCTTTCTTT. It codes for CASFRGRNTEAFF.

The rearrangement links TRBV7-9 to TRBJ1-3; D may be TRBD1 (5 bases). Germline CDR1 is SEHNR and CDR2 is FQNEAQ (reference sequence). V was shortened by 3 bases and J by 8 bases, with 11 bases between the two germline ends. The CDR3 contains 13 residues. The CDR3 coding sequence is TGTGCCAGCAGCTTTGGTCAGGGTGACACCATATATTTT. Translated: CASSFGQGDTIYF. Using reference TRBV7-9 and TRBJ1-3 for the parts outside the CDR3, the full variable domain is DTGVSQNPRHKITKRGQNVTFRCDPISEHNRLYWYRQTLGQGPEFLTYFQNEAQLEKSRLLSDRFSAERPKGSFSTLEIQRTEQGDSAMYLCASSFGQGDTIYFGEGSWLTVV.

J is TRBJ2-3 and V is TRBV5-1; the D is unclear. CDR3 length equals 15 residues. The V gene lost 2 bases and the J gene lost 0 bases, with 10 bases spanning the gap. CDR1 SGHRS and CDR2 YFSETQ come from the germline V gene. The CDR3 spells CASSFNGASTDTQYF. The CDR3 DNA reads as TGCGCCAGCAGCTTCAACGGAGCTAGCACAGATACGCAGTATTTT.

The CDR3 DNA reads as TGTGCCAGCAGCTTAACCCCGGGACAGGTGAACACTGAAGCTTTCTTT. Its translation is CASSLTPGQVNTEAFF. The V and J genes are TRBV7-3 and TRBJ1-1, with 8 positions matching TRBD1. The length of the CDR3 is 16 residues. The V gene end was trimmed by 0 bases and the J gene end by 0 bases; junction bases not matched to a gene: 3. The germline V gene has CDR1 SGHTA and CDR2 FQGTGA. The variable domain in full, completed from reference TRBV7-3 and TRBJ1-1, reads GAGVSQTPSNKVTEKGKYVELRCDPISGHTALYWYRQSLGQGPEFLIYFQGTGAADDSGLPNDRFFAVRPEGSVSTLKIQRTERGDSAVYLCASSLTPGQVNTEAFFGQGTRLTVV.

The chain employs TRBV27 and TRBJ2-3, with 7 bases lining up with TRBD2. From germline, CDR1 is MNHEY and CDR2 SMNVEV (reference sequence). This CDR3 region has 18 residues. J lost 8 bases, V lost 6 bases, and 23 bases had no gene match. The CDR3 nucleotides are TGTGCCAGCAGGGAAGATAGAATTCTAGCGGCGACTTGGGGTACGCAGTATTTT. Amino acids: CASREDRILAATWGTQYF.